One sample yielded the 8 T cell receptor beta chains listed below, sequenced in a study of blood T cell repertoires in COVID-19. TCRdb keeps only in-frame clones here, not all; method: immunoSEQ multiplex PCR. Of fewer than 20,000 clones detected, about nine tenths appear once; the ten largest clones hold roughly 6.6%. Specimen: peripheral blood. The receptor source for this set is a human donor in a cohort sampled during active COVID-19.

This chain uses TRBV6-5 with TRBJ1-4; the D gene is possibly TRBD1 (5 bases). CDR3 length equals 14 residues. CDR1 and CDR2 from the germline V gene are MNHEY and SVGAGI. The V end was cut by 7 bases, the J end by 0 bases, with 9 bases between. The CDR3 coding sequence is TGTGCCAGCAAAAGGGGATCAACTAATGAAAAACTGTTTTTT. Translated, it gives CASKRGSTNEKLFF.

This chain connects TRBV6-1 to TRBJ2-1; 10 bases map to TRBD1. With V trimmed by 3 bases and J by 7 bases, 3 bases remained unmatched. From germline, CDR1 is MNHNS and CDR2 SASEGT. The CDR3 extends over 14 amino acids. This CDR3 reads CASSEGQGRNEQFF. The CDR3 nucleotides read TGTGCCAGCAGTGAGGGACAGGGGAGGAATGAGCAGTTCTTC.

The V call is TRBV19, the J call TRBJ2-7; a possible D gene is TRBD2 (6 bases). The length of the CDR3 is 13 residues. The V gene lost 5 bases and the J gene lost 7 bases, with 15 bases spanning the gap. The V gene's germline CDR1 is LNHDA and CDR2 SQIVND (reference sequence). CDR3 bases: TGTGCCAGTAGTGCCGGGGGACTCTTAGAGCAGTACTTC. Translation: CASSAGGLLEQYF.

The chain couples TRBV18 to TRBJ2-2; no reliable D call. The CDR3 is made up of 17 amino acids. Per the germline V gene, CDR1 is KGHSH and CDR2 is LQKENI. Trimming took 1 base from V and 3 from J, leaving 15 bases between them. The CDR3 protein is CASSPQRLGLYTGELFF. The CDR3 DNA is TGTGCCAGCTCACCACAGAGACTCGGCCTGTACACCGGGGAGCTGTTTTTT. Using reference TRBV18 and TRBJ2-2 for the parts outside the CDR3, the full variable domain is NAGVMQNPRHLVRRRGQEARLRCSPMKGHSHVYWYRQLPEEGLKFMVYLQKENIIDESGMPKERFSAEFPKEGPSILRIQQVVRGDSAAYFCASSPQRLGLYTGELFFGEGSRLTVL.

The chain joins TRBV7-8 to TRBJ1-2; D might be TRBD1 (6 bases). V was cut by 2 bases and J by 7 bases, with 11 bases left in between. The CDR3 has 13 residues. Germline CDR1 and CDR2: SGHVS and FQNEAQ. CDR3 residues: CASSLQGRVGYTF. The CDR3, as DNA: TGTGCCAGCAGCTTACAGGGGCGGGTTGGCTACACCTTC.

The chain couples TRBV29-1 to TRBJ1-2; TRBD1 matches 11 bases. Germline V CDR1 and CDR2: SQVTM, ANQGSEA. Trimming cost V 3 bases and J 10 bases; bases outside gene matches: 4. The CDR3 sequence is 12 residues long. The CDR3: CSVEGTGGLYTF. The CDR3, as DNA: TGCAGCGTTGAGGGGACAGGGGGTCTCTACACCTTC.

The rearrangement uses TRBV11-2 and TRBJ2-1, with a tentative D call TRBD2 (5 bases). V lost 3 bases and J 8 bases, leaving 14 bases between the germline ends. Germline V CDR1 and CDR2: SGHAT, FQNNGV. The CDR3 consists of 14 residues. Here the CDR3 reads CASSLRVSGDEQFF. The CDR3, as DNA: TGTGCCAGCAGCTTGCGGGTTTCTGGGGATGAGCAGTTCTTC.

The rearrangement uses TRBV11-2 and TRBJ2-2, with 7 positions matching TRBD1. Germline assignment: CDR1 SGHAT and CDR2 FQNNGV. V trimming: 3 bases; J trimming: 8 bases; junction bases outside the gene matches: 6. The CDR3 spans 14 residues. The CDR3 DNA is TGTGCCAGCAGCTTGGCCGACAGGGTTGGGGAGCTGTTTTTT. It is translated as CASSLADRVGELFF. Complete variable domain (other parts from reference TRBV11-2 and TRBJ2-2): EAGVAQSPRYKIIEKRQSVAFWCNPISGHATLYWYQQILGQGPKLLIQFQNNGVVDDSQLPKDRFSAERLKGVDSTLKIQPAKLEDSAVYLCASSLADRVGELFFGEGSRLTVL.